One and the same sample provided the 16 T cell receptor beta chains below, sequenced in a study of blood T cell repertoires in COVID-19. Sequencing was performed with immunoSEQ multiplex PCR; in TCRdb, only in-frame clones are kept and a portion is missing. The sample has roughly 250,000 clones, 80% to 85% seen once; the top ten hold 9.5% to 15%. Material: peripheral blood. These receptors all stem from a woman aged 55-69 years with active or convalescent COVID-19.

The CDR3 spells CASSLGQGGSYNSPLHF. The CDR3 DNA is TGCGCCAGCAGCTTGGGACAGGGGGGCTCCTATAATTCACCCCTCCACTTT. The V call is TRBV5-1, the J call TRBJ1-6; the match to TRBD1 covers 9 bases. The CDR3 totals 17 residues. Germline loops: CDR1 SGHRS, CDR2 YFSETQ. J was trimmed by 0 bases and V by 0 bases; bases with no gene match: 1.

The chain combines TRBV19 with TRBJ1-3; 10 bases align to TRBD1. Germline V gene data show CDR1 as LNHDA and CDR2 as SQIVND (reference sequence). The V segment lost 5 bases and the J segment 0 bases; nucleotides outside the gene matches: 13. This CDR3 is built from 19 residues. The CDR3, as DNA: TGTGCCAGTAGTCCACTCCCGGGACAGGGGCTAATCTCTGGAAACACCATATATTTT. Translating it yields CASSPLPGQGLISGNTIYF.

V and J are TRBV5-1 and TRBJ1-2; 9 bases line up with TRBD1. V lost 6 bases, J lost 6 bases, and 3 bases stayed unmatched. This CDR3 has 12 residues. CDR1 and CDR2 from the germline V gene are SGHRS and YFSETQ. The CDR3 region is CASNRDRDGYTF. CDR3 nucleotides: TGCGCCAGCAACCGGGACAGGGATGGCTACACCTTC. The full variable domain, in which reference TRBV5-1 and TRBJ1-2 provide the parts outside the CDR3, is KAGVTQTPRYLIKTRGQQVTLSCSPISGHRSVSWYQQTPGQGLQFLFEYFSETQRNKGNFPGRFSGRQFSNSRSEMNVSTLELGDSALYLCASNRDRDGYTFGSGTRLTVV.

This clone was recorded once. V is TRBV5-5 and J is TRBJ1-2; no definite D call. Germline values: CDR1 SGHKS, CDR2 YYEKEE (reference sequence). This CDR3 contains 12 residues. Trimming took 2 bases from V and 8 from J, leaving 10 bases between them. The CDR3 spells CASSFAAAGYTF. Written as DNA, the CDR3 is TGTGCCAGCAGCTTCGCCGCGGCCGGCTACACCTTC.

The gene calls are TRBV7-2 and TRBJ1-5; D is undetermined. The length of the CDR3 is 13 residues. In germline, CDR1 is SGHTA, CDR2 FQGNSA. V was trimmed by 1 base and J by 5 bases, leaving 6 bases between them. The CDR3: CASSLVSDQPQHF. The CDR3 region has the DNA TGTGCCAGCAGCTTAGTATCAGATCAGCCCCAGCATTTT.

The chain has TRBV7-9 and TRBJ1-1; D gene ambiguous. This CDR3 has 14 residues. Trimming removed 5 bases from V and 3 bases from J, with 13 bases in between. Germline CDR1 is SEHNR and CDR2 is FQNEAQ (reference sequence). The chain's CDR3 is CASSRVGGHTEAFF. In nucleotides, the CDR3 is TGTGCCAGCAGCCGAGTGGGAGGGCACACTGAAGCTTTCTTT.

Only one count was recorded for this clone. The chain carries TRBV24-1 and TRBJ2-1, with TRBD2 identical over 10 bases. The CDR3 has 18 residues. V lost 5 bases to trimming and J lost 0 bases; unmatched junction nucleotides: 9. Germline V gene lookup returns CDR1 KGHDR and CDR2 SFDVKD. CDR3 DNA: TGTGCCACCAGTGTGGCTAGCGGGGGACCGAGCTCCTACAATGAGCAGTTCTTC. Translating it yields CATSVASGGPSSYNEQFF.

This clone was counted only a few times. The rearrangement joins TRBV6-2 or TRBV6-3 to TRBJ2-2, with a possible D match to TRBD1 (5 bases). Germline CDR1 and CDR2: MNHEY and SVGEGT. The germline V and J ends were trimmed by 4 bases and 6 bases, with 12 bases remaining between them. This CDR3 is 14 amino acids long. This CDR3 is CASSFARVAGELFF. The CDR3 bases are TGTGCCAGCAGTTTCGCCAGGGTCGCCGGGGAGCTGTTTTTT.

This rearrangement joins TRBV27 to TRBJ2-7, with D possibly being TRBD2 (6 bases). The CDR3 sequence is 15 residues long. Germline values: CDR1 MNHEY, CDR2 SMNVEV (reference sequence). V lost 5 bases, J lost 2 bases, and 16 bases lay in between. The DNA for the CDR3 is TGTGCCAGCAGTCCCCCCGGGGGAGGAACCTACGAGCAGTACTTC. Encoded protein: CASSPPGGGTYEQYF.

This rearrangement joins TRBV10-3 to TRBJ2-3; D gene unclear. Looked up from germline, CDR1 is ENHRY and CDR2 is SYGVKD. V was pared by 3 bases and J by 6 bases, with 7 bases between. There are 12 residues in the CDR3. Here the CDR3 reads CAISEYGDTQYF. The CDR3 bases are TGTGCCATCAGTGAATACGGGGATACGCAGTATTTT.

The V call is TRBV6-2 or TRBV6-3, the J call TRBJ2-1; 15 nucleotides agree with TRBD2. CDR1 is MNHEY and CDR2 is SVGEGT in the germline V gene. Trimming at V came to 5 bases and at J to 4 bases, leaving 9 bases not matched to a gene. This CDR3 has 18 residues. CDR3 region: CASSDQKGTSGGYNEQFF. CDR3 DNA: TGTGCCAGCAGTGACCAAAAGGGGACTAGCGGGGGGTACAATGAGCAGTTCTTC.

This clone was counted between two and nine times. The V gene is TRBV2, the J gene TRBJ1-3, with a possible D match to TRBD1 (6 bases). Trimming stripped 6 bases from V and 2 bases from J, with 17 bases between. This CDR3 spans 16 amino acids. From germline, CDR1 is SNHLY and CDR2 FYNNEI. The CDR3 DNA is TGTGCCAGCAGCCCGTGGGGGGGCAGCGCTGGAAACACCATATATTTT. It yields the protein CASSPWGGSAGNTIYF.

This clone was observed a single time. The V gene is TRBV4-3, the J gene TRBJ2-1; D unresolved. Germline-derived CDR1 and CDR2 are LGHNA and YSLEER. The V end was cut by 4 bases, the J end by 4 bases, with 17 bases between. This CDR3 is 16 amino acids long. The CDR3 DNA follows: TGCGCCAGCAGCCCCGGTGAGGTAGCAGTATACAATGAGCAGTTCTTC. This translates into CASSPGEVAVYNEQFF.

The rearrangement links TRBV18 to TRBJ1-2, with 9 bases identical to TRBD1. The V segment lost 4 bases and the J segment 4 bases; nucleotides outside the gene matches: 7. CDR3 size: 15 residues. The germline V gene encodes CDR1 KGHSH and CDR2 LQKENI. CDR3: CASSLGTGTFYGYTF. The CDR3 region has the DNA TGTGCCAGCTCACTTGGGACAGGGACTTTCTATGGCTACACCTTC.

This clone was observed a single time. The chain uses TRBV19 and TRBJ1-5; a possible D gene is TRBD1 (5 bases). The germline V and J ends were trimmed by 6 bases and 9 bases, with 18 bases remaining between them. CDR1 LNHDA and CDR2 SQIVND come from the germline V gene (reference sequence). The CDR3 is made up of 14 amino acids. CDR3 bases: TGTGCCAGTAGAACGGTCAGCGGGGGACCGCCCCAGCATTTT. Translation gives CASRTVSGGPPQHF. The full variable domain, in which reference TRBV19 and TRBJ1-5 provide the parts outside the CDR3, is DGGITQSPKYLFRKEGQNVTLSCEQNLNHDAMYWYRQDPGQGLRLIYYSQIVNDFQKGDIAEGYSVSREKKESFPLTVTSAQKNPTAFYLCASRTVSGGPPQHFGDGTRLSIL.

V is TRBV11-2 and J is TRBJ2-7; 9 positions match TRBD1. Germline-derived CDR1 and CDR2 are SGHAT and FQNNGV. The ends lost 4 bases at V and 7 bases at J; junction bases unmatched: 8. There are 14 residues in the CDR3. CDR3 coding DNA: TGTGCCAGCAGCTCGCCTACAGGGGGCAGGGAGCAGTACTTC. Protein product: CASSSPTGGREQYF.